This T cell receptor (beta chain) was identified in a study of cytomegalovirus exposure and HLA in healthy donors. At the level of the study: An earlier analysis identified approximately 120 million unique TCR beta sequences in about 180 million T cells. Notes on the study in general: Previously analyzed data showed that most TCR beta V segments were productive at a frequency of about 90% or about 30%.

PCR primers comprised 60 Vbeta and 13 Jbeta primers. This table comes from immunoSEQ multiplex PCR, and its TCRdb copy is limited to in-frame clones, with some not included. The sample holds around 130,000 clones, over 65% seen once. As concerns this clone: Antigen unknown.

The CDR3 has 19 residues. Losses at the gene ends were 5 bases for V and 0 bases for J; bases not matched to a gene: 14. Germline CDR1 and CDR2: SEHNR and FQNEAQ (reference sequence). This receptor was identified in a middle-aged man in good health and CMV-seronegative. The rearrangement links TRBV7-9 to TRBJ2-5; 11 bases agree with TRBD2. The sample consisted of PBMCs. The CDR3 is CASSLSSGRANWYQETQYF. CDR3 sequence (DNA): TGTGCCAGCAGCCTTAGTAGCGGGAGGGCGAACTGGTACCAAGAGACCCAGTACTTC.